The rows below give T cell receptor beta chains drawn from one sample of a study of neurological immune-mediated disorders. TCRdb called the 5' RACE reads again in MiXCR, with one record for every CDR3 protein. The table shows tens of thousands of distinct CDR3 sequences, with approximately 4.1% occurring only once. Sequenced input: PBMCs. The receptors were sampled from a man in his fifties or sixties with multiple sclerosis. Both conserved end residues are part of each CDR3. Fields, in order: CDR3 DNA, CDR3 protein, V gene, D gene, clone size, J gene. D genes are given only for firm matches. Clone size appears in some rows only: once, few, many, or a class for an expanded clone.

cdr3_nt: TGCAGCGTCGTTCTGGGGGTAGGGCAGCCCCAGCATTTT
cdr3_aa: CSVVLGVGQPQHF
v_call: TRBV29-1
d_call: NA
clone_size: NA
j_call: TRBJ1-5

cdr3_nt: TGTGCCACCAGTGATTGGATCAGGGTAACTGAAAAACTGTTTTTT
cdr3_aa: CATSDWIRVTEKLFF
v_call: TRBV24-1
d_call: NA
clone_size: many
j_call: TRBJ1-4

cdr3_nt: TGTGCCAGCAGCCGACTAGCGGGGGGGCCTAATGAGCAGTTCTTC
cdr3_aa: CASSRLAGGPNEQFF
v_call: TRBV11-2
d_call: TRBD2
clone_size: many
j_call: TRBJ2-1

cdr3_nt: TGTGCCAGCAGAGATAGCGGTAGCCCCTCCTACGAGCAGTACTTC
cdr3_aa: CASRDSGSPSYEQYF
v_call: TRBV7-2
d_call: NA
clone_size: many
j_call: TRBJ2-7

cdr3_nt: TGTGCCAGCAGCTTAAGGGGGACAGGGAACACTGAAGCTTTCTTT
cdr3_aa: CASSLRGTGNTEAFF
v_call: TRBV7-3
d_call: TRBD1
clone_size: few
j_call: TRBJ1-1

cdr3_nt: TGTGCCAGCCTCGGGACAGCTGGTGAGACCCAGTACTTC
cdr3_aa: CASLGTAGETQYF
v_call: TRBV18
d_call: TRBD1
clone_size: few
j_call: TRBJ2-5

cdr3_nt: TGTGCCACCAGTGTCTTCCTTTTCTACGAGCAGTACTTC
cdr3_aa: CATSVFLFYEQYF
v_call: TRBV15
d_call: NA
clone_size: many
j_call: TRBJ2-7

cdr3_nt: TGTGCCAGTAGTATAGCCGCAGGGTCGAACACTGAAGCTTTCTTT
cdr3_aa: CASSIAAGSNTEAFF
v_call: TRBV19
d_call: NA
clone_size: many
j_call: TRBJ1-1

cdr3_nt: TGTGCCAGCAACAACCCTCAAAGTGTCTGGGAGACCCAGTACTTC
cdr3_aa: CASNNPQSVWETQYF
v_call: TRBV21-1
d_call: NA
clone_size: many
j_call: TRBJ2-5

cdr3_nt: TGCGCCAGCAGCCAAGTTGGGGTACAGCGGGATTCGCCAGATACGCAGTATTTT
cdr3_aa: CASSQVGVQRDSPDTQYF
v_call: TRBV4-1
d_call: TRBD2
clone_size: many
j_call: TRBJ2-3

cdr3_nt: TGCGCCAGCAGCCCGGATGGACAGGTTAATGAAAAACTGTTTTTT
cdr3_aa: CASSPDGQVNEKLFF
v_call: TRBV5-1
d_call: TRBD1
clone_size: many
j_call: TRBJ1-4

cdr3_nt: TGTGCCAGCACCTCAGATAGCTCCTACGAGCAGTACTTC
cdr3_aa: CASTSDSSYEQYF
v_call: TRBV27
d_call: NA
clone_size: many
j_call: TRBJ2-7

cdr3_nt: TGTGCCAGCAGTTACTCTGGGGGTCCCTATGGCTACACCTTC
cdr3_aa: CASSYSGGPYGYTF
v_call: TRBV6-5
d_call: NA
clone_size: many
j_call: TRBJ1-2

cdr3_nt: TGTGCCAGCAGGGGGGACGGTAACTATGGCTACACCTTC
cdr3_aa: CASRGDGNYGYTF
v_call: TRBV6-5
d_call: NA
clone_size: many
j_call: TRBJ1-2

cdr3_nt: TGTGCCAGCCAAGACTCGACTAGCACAGATACGCAGTATTTT
cdr3_aa: CASQDSTSTDTQYF
v_call: TRBV25-1
d_call: NA
clone_size: many
j_call: TRBJ2-3

cdr3_nt: TGTGCCAGCAGCTTAGATCGGGGGACTGAGCAGTTCTTC
cdr3_aa: CASSLDRGTEQFF
v_call: TRBV7-3
d_call: NA
clone_size: many
j_call: TRBJ2-1

cdr3_nt: TGTGCCAGCAGCCAAGAAGCGTATGAGCAGTTCTTC
cdr3_aa: CASSQEAYEQFF
v_call: TRBV3-1
d_call: NA
clone_size: many
j_call: TRBJ2-1

cdr3_nt: TGTGCCAGCGGTAGGGGGGTCTCATTAGACGATGAGCAGTTCTTC
cdr3_aa: CASGRGVSLDDEQFF
v_call: TRBV12-3/TRBV12-4
d_call: NA
clone_size: many
j_call: TRBJ2-1

cdr3_nt: TGCAGTGCTAGGGACAGGTCGAACACCGGGGAGCTGTTTTTT
cdr3_aa: CSARDRSNTGELFF
v_call: TRBV20-1
d_call: TRBD1
clone_size: many
j_call: TRBJ2-2

cdr3_nt: TGTGCCAGCAGTTTGGTCTCCCTCCGCTCCTACAATGAGCAGTTCTTC
cdr3_aa: CASSLVSLRSYNEQFF
v_call: TRBV12-3/TRBV12-4
d_call: NA
clone_size: many
j_call: TRBJ2-1